The sequence of this T cell receptor beta chain was determined in a study of blood T cells in healthy people across ages. Study findings and constraints: Strong correlation existed between TCR beta diversity and naive T cell percentage. Both higher diversity and more naive CD4+ cells marked long-lived donors when set against aged donors.

This clonotype was seen at least ten times. What it binds is not known. Each sample had at least 6 million PBMCs isolated. The germline V gene encodes CDR1 SGHVS and CDR2 FQNEAQ. This CDR3 spans 16 amino acids. V was clipped by 0 bases and J by 5 bases, with 14 bases between them. The authors ran a second PCR of about 7 to 11 cycles using a sample-barcoded 5' primer and a J-beta primer mix. At least 3 million CDR3-containing paired-end reads were obtained per sample. TCRdb itself ran the 5' RACE reads through MiXCR, one entry per CDR3 protein. The table has about 670,000 distinct CDR3 sequences, more than 45% seen once.

Sequenced sample: blood. The rearrangement links TRBV7-8 to TRBJ2-1; unclear D gene. The source is a woman of 80 years or more in good health. The CDR3 DNA sequence: TGTGCCAGCAGCTTAGCGGGGATCATCCTTGACAATGAGCAGTTCTTC. Protein product: CASSLAGIILDNEQFF.